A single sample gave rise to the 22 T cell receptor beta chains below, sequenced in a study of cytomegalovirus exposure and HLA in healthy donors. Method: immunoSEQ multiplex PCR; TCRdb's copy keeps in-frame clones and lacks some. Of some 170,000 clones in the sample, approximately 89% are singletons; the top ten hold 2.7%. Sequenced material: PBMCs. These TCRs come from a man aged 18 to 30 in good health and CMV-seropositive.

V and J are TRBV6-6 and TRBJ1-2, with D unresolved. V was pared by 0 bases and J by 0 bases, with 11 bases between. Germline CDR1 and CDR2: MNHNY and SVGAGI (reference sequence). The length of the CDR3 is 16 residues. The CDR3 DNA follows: TGTGCCAGCAGTTACTCAACAAGTCTTACTAACTATGGCTACACCTTC. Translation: CASSYSTSLTNYGYTF.

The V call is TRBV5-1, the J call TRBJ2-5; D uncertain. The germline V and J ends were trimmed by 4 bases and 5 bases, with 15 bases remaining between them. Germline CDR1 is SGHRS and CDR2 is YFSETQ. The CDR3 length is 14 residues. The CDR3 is CASSLRPEWETQYF. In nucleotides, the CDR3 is TGCGCCAGCAGCCTGAGGCCGGAATGGGAGACCCAGTACTTC.

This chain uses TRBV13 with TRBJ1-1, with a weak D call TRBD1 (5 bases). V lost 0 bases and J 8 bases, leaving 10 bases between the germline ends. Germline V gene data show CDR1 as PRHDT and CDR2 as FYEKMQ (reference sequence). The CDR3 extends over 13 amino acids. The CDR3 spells CASSLGGGGEAFF. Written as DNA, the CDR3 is TGTGCCAGCAGCTTAGGCGGGGGAGGAGAAGCTTTCTTT.

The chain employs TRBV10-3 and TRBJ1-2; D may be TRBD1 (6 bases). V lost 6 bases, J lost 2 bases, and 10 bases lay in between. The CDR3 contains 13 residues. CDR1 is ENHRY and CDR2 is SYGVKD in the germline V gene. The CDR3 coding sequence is TGTGCCATCAGCCGACAGGACAACTATGGCTACACCTTC. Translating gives CAISRQDNYGYTF.

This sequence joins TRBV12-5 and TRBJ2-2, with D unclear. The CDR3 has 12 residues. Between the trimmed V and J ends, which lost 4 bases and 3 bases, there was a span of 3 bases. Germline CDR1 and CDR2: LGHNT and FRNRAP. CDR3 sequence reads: CASGSYTGELFF. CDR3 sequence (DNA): TGTGCTAGTGGTTCTTACACCGGGGAGCTGTTTTTT.

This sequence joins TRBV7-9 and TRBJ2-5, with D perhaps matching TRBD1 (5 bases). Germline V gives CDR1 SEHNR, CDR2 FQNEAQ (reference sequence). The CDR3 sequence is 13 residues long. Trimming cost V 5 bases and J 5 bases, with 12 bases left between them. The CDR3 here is CASSDRTPETQYF. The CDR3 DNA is TGTGCCAGCAGCGATCGGACACCGGAGACCCAGTACTTC. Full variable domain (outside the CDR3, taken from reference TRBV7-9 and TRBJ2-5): DTGVSQNPRHKITKRGQNVTFRCDPISEHNRLYWYRQTLGQGPEFLTYFQNEAQLEKSRLLSDRFSAERPKGSFSTLEIQRTEQGDSAMYLCASSDRTPETQYFGPGTRLLVL.

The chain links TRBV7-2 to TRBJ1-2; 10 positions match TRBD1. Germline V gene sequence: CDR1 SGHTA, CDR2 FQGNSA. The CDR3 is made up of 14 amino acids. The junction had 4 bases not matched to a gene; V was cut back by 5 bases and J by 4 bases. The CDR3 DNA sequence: TGTGCCAGCAGCCCGACAGGGGGCAGCTATGGCTACACCTTC. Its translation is CASSPTGGSYGYTF.

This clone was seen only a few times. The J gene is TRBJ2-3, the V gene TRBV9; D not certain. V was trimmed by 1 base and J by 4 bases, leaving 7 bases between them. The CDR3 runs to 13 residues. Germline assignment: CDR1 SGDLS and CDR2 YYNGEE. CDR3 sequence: CASSVSRADTQYF. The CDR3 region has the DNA TGTGCCAGCAGCGTAAGCCGGGCAGATACGCAGTATTTT.

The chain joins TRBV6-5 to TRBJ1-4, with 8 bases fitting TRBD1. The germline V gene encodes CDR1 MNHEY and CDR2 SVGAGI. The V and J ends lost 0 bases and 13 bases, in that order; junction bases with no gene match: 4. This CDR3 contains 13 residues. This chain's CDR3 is CASSYSNTGGLFF. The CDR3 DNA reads TGTGCCAGCAGTTACTCCAATACAGGGGGACTGTTTTTT.

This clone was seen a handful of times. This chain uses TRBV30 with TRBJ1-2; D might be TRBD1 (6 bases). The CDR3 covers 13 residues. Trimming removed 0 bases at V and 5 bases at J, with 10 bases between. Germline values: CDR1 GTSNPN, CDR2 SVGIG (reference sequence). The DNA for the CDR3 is TGTGCCTGGAGTGTACAGGGAGGGTATGGCTACACCTTC. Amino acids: CAWSVQGGYGYTF.

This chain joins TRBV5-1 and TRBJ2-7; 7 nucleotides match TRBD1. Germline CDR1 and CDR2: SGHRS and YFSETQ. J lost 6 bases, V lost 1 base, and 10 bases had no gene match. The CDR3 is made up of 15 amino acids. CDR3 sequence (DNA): TGCGCCAGCAGCTTGAGCCGGGACAGACGCGTCGAGCAGTACTTC. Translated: CASSLSRDRRVEQYF. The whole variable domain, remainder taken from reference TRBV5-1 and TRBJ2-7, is KAGVTQTPRYLIKTRGQQVTLSCSPISGHRSVSWYQQTPGQGLQFLFEYFSETQRNKGNFPGRFSGRQFSNSRSEMNVSTLELGDSALYLCASSLSRDRRVEQYFGPGTRLTVT.

The CDR3 region has the DNA TGTGCCAGCAGCCAAAAGGGGTCAGGTGAAAAACTGTTTTTT. Its protein product is CASSQKGSGEKLFF. The rearrangement uses TRBV4-2 and TRBJ1-4; perhaps TRBD1 as D (5 bases). Germline V gives CDR1 LGHNA, CDR2 YNFKEQ. V was cut by 2 bases and J by 7 bases, with 11 bases left in between. The CDR3 length is 14 residues.

CDR3 sequence reads: CASSQVPGGVTEAFF. The CDR3 DNA reads as TGCGCCAGCAGCCAGGTCCCGGGAGGGGTCACTGAAGCTTTCTTT. The chain is built from TRBV4-1 and TRBJ1-1, with D perhaps matching TRBD1 (5 bases). V lost 3 bases and J lost 4, with 15 bases in between. The germline gives CDR1 MGHRA, CDR2 YSYEKL. The CDR3 length is 15 residues.

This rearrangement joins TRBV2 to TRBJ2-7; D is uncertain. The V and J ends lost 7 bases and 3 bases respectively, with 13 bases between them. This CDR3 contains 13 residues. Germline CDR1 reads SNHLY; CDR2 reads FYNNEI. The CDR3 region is CASMRPSDYEQYF. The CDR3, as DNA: TGTGCCAGCATGAGGCCGAGTGACTACGAGCAGTACTTC.

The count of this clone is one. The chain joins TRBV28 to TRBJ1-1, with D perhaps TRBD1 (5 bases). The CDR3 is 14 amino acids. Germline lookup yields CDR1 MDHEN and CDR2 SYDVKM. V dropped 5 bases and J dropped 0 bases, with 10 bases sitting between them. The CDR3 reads CASSTAGMNTEAFF. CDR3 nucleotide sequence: TGTGCCAGCAGTACCGCAGGGATGAACACTGAAGCTTTCTTT.

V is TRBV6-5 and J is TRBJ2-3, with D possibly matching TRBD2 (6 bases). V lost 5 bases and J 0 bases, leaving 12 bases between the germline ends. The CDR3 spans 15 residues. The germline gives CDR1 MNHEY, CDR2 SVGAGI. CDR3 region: CASSTGRGSTDTQYF. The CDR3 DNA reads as TGTGCCAGCAGTACCGGGCGGGGTAGCACAGATACGCAGTATTTT.

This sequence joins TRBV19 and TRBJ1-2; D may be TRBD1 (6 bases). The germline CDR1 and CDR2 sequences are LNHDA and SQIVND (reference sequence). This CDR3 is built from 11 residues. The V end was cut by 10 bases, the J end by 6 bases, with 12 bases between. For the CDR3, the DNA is TGTGCCATTTTCAGGGGTAATGGCTACACCTTC. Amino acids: CAIFRGNGYTF.

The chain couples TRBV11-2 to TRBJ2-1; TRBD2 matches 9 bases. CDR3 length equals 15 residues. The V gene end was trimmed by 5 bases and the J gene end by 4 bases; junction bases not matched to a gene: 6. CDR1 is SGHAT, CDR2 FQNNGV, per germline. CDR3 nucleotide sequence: TGTGCCAGCAGCCCTCTAGCGGGGCTATACAATGAGCAGTTCTTC. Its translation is CASSPLAGLYNEQFF. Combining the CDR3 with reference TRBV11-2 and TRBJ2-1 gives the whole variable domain EAGVAQSPRYKIIEKRQSVAFWCNPISGHATLYWYQQILGQGPKLLIQFQNNGVVDDSQLPKDRFSAERLKGVDSTLKIQPAKLEDSAVYLCASSPLAGLYNEQFFGPGTRLTVL.

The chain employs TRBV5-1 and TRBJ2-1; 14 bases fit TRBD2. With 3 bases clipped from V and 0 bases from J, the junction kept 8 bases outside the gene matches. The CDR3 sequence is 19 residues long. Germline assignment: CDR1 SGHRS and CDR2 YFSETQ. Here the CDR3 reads CASSSRGTSGSSSYNEQFF. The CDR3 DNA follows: TGCGCCAGCAGCTCCCGGGGGACTAGCGGGAGTAGCTCCTACAATGAGCAGTTCTTC.

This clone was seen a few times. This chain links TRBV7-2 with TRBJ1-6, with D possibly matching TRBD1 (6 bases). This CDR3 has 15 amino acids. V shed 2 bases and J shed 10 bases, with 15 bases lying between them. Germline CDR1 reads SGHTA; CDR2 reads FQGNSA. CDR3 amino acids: CASSLNRDKGSPLHF. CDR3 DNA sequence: TGTGCCAGCAGCTTAAACAGGGACAAGGGGTCACCCCTCCACTTT.

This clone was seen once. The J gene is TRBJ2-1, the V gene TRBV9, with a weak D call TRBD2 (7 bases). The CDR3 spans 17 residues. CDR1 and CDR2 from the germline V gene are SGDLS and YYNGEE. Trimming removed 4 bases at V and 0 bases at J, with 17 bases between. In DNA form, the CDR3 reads TGTGCCAGCAGCCCTCTTGGGGGGGCAAGCTCCTACAATGAGCAGTTCTTC. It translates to CASSPLGGASSYNEQFF.

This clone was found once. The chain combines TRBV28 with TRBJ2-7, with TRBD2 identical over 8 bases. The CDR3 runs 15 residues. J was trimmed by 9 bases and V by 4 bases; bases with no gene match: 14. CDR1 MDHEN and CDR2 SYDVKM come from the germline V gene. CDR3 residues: CASSSPEGAGDRQYF. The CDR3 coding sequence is TGTGCCAGCAGTTCCCCCGAGGGAGCGGGAGATCGGCAGTACTTC. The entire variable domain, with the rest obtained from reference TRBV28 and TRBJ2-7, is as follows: DVKVTQSSRYLVKRTGEKVFLECVQDMDHENMFWYRQDPGLGLRLIYFSYDVKMKEKGDIPEGYSVSREKKERFSLILESASTNQTSMYLCASSSPEGAGDRQYFGPGTRLTVT.